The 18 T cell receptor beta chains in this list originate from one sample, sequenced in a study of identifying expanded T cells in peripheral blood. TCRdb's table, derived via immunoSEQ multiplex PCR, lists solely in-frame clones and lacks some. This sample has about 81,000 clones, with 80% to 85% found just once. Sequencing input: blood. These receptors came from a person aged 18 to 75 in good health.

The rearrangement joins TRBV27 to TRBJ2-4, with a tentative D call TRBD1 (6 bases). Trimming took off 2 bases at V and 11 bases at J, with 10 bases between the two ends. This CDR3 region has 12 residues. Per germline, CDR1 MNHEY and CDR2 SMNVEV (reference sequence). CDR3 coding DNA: TGTGCCAGCAGTTTACGGGCAGGGGTTCAGTACTTC. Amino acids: CASSLRAGVQYF.

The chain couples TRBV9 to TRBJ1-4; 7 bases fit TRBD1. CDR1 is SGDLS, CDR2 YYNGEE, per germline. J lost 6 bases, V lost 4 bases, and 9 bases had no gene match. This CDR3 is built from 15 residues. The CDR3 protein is CASSPGGGSDEKLFF. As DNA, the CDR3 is TGTGCCAGCAGCCCAGGGGGGGGTTCCGATGAAAAACTGTTTTTT. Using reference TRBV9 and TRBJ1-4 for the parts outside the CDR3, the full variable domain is DSGVTQTPKHLITATGQRVTLRCSPRSGDLSVYWYQQSLDQGLQFLIQYYNGEERAKGNILERFSAQQFPDLHSELNLSSLELGDSALYFCASSPGGGSDEKLFFGSGTQLSVL.

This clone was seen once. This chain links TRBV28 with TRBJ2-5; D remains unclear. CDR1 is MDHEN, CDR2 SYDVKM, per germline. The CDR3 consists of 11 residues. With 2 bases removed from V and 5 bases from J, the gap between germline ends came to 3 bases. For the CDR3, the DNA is TGTGCCAGCAGTTTAATCGAGACCCAGTACTTC. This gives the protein CASSLIETQYF.

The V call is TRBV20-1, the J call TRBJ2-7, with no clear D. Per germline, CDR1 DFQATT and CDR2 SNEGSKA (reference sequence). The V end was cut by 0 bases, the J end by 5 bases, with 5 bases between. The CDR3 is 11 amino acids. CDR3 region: CSARDGHEQYF. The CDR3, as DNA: TGCAGTGCTAGAGATGGGCACGAGCAGTACTTC.

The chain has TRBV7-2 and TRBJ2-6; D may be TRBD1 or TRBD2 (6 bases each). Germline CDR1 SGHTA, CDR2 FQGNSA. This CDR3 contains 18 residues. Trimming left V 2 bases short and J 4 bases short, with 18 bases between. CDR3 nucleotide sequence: TGTGCCAGCAGCTTATCGGGGGCGCAAGTGGGAGGGGCCAACGTCCTGACTTTC. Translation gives CASSLSGAQVGGANVLTF. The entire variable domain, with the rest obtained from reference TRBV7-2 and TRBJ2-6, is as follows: GAGVSQSPSNKVTEKGKDVELRCDPISGHTALYWYRQSLGQGLEFLIYFQGNSAPDKSGLPSDRFSAERTGGSVSTLTIQRTQQEDSAVYLCASSLSGAQVGGANVLTFGAGSRLTVL.

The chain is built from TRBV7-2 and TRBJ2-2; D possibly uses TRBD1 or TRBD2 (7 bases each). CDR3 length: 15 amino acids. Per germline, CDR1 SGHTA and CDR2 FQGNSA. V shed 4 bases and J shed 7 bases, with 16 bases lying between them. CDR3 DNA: TGTGCCAGCAGCTGGAAAACAGGGGAGGGCGGGGAGCTGTTTTTT. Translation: CASSWKTGEGGELFF.

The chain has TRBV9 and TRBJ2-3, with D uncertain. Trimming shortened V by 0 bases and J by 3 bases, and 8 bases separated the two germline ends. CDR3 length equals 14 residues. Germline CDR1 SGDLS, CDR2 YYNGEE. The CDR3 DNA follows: TGTGCCAGCAGCGTAGGGGTAGAGACAGATACGCAGTATTTT. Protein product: CASSVGVETDTQYF.

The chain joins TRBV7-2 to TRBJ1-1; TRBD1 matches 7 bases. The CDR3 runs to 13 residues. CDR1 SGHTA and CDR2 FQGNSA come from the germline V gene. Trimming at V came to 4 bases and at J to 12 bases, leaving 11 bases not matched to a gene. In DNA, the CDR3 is TGTGCCAGCAGCTCAGGGGGAGGGCTGGTAACTTTCTTT. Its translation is CASSSGGGLVTFF.

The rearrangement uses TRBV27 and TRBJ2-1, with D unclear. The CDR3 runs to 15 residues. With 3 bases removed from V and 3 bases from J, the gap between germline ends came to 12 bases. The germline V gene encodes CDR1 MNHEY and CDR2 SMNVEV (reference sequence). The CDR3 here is CASSFGQDYYNEQFF. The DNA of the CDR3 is TGTGCCAGCAGTTTCGGTCAGGATTACTACAATGAGCAGTTCTTC.

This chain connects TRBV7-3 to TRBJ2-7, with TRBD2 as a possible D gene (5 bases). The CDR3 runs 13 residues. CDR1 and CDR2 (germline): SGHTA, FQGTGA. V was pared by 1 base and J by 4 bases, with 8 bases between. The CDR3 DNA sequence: TGTGCCAGCAGCTTAAATTCGGGGTACGAGCAGTACTTC. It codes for CASSLNSGYEQYF. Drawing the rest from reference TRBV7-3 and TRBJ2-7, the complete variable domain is GAGVSQTPSNKVTEKGKYVELRCDPISGHTALYWYRQSLGQGPEFLIYFQGTGAADDSGLPNDRFFAVRPEGSVSTLKIQRTERGDSAVYLCASSLNSGYEQYFGPGTRLTVT.

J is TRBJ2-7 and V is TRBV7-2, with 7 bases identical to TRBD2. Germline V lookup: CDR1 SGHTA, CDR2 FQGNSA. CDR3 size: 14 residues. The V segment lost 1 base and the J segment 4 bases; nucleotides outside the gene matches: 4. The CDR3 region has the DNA TGTGCCAGCAGCTTAGGGCTAGCGGAATACGAGCAGTACTTC. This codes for CASSLGLAEYEQYF.

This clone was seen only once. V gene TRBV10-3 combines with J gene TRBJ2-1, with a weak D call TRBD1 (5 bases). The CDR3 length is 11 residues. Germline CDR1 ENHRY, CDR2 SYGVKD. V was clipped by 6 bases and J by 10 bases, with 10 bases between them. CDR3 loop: CAISTTEEQFF. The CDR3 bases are TGTGCCATCAGCACGACAGAAGAGCAGTTCTTC.

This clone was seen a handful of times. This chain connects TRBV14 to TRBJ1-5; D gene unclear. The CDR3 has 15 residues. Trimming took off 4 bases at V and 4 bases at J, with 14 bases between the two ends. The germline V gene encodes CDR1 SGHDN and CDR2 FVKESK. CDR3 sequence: CASSPPDPGNQPQHF. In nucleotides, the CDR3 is TGTGCCAGCAGCCCCCCAGACCCGGGAAATCAGCCCCAGCATTTT. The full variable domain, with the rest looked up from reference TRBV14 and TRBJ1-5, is EAGVTQFPSHSVIEKGQTVTLRCDPISGHDNLYWYRRVMGKEIKFLLHFVKESKQDESGMPNNRFLAERTGGTYSTLKVQPAELEDSGVYFCASSPPDPGNQPQHFGDGTRLSIL.

The DNA for the CDR3 is TGTGCCAGCAGTTTATTAGTGACAGACACGAACACCGGGGAGCTGTTTTTT. Amino acids: CASSLLVTDTNTGELFF. The rearrangement joins TRBV27 to TRBJ2-2; D possibly corresponds to TRBD1 (5 bases). V lost 1 base and J lost 0, with 12 bases in between. The CDR3 loop spans 17 amino acids. CDR1 MNHEY and CDR2 SMNVEV come from the germline V gene (reference sequence).

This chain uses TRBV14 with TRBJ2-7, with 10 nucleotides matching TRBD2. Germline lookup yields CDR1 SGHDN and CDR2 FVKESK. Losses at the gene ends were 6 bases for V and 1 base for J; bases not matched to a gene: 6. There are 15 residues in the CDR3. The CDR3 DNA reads TGTGCCAGCAGTGATACTAGCGGGGAATCCTACGAGCAGTACTTC. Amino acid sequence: CASSDTSGESYEQYF.

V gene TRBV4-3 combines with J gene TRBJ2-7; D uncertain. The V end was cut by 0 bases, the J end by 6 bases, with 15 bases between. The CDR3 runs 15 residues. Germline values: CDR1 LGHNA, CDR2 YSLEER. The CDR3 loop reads CASSQDWSASGEQYF. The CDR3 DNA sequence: TGCGCCAGCAGCCAAGATTGGAGTGCGTCGGGCGAGCAGTACTTC.

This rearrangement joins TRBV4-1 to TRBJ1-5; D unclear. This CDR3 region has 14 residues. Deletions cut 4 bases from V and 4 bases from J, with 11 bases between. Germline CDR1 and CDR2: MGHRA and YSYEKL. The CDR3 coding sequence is TGCGCCAGCAGCCCGGACTTGGGGAATCAGCCCCAGCATTTT. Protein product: CASSPDLGNQPQHF.

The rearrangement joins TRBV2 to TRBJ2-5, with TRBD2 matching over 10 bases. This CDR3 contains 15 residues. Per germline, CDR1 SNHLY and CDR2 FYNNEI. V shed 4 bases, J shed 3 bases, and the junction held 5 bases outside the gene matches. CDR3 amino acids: CASSVGTSAKETQYF. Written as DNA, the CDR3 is TGTGCCAGCAGTGTAGGGACTAGCGCTAAAGAGACCCAGTACTTC.